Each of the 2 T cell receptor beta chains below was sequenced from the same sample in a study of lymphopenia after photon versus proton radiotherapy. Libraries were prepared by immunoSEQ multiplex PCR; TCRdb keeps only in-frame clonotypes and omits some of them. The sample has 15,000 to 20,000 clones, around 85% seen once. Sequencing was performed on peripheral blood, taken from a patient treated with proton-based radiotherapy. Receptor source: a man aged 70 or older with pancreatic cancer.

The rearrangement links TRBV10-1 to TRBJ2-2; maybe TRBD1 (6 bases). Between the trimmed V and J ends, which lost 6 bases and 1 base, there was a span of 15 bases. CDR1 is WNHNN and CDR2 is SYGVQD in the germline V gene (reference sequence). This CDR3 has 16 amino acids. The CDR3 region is CASSEFGTLNTGELFF. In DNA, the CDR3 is TGCGCCAGCAGCGAATTCGGGACACTGAACACCGGGGAGCTGTTTTTT.

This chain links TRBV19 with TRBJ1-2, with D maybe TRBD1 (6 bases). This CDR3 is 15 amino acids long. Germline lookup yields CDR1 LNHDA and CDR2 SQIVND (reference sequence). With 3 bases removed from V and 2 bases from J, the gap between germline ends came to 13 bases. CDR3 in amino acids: CASSIPQGKNYGYTF. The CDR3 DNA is TGTGCCAGTAGTATCCCGCAGGGGAAGAACTATGGCTACACCTTC.